Shown below are 3 T cell receptor beta chains from a single sample sequenced in a study of blood T cell repertoires in COVID-19 (dated by TCRdb to the early 2020s). Library prep was done by the immunoSEQ multiplex PCR assay. TCRdb carries this immuneACCESS record with in-frame sequences only. Its versions omit some clonotypes, under half of them owing to an unresolved V gene in the studies checked, with the rest unexplained. This sample has about 260,000 clones in its table, and approximately 86% of those were observed once. Roughly 8% of the sample lies in the top ten. Sequenced input: peripheral blood. The receptor set was obtained from a man in his forties with active or convalescent COVID-19.

This chain connects TRBV25-1 to TRBJ1-2; maybe TRBD1 (5 bases). The V gene lost 3 bases and the J gene lost 4 bases, with 9 bases spanning the gap. Germline values: CDR1 MGHDK, CDR2 SYGVNS. The CDR3 is 13 residues long. The CDR3 region has the DNA TGTGCCAGCAGTGACGGGACTTCCTATGGCTACACCTTC. As protein: CASSDGTSYGYTF.

The V call is TRBV19, the J call TRBJ1-6; D possibly corresponds to TRBD1 (6 bases). Trimming stripped 5 bases from V and 0 bases from J, with 17 bases between. This CDR3 is built from 18 residues. Germline lookup yields CDR1 LNHDA and CDR2 SQIVND (reference sequence). The CDR3, as DNA: TGTGCCAGTAGTTCGTTTACAGGGTCGAGCTCCTATAATTCACCCCTCCACTTT. The encoded protein is CASSSFTGSSSYNSPLHF.

Of note for this clone: The junction shows a germline mismatch at one end, possibly a read error. This sequence joins TRBV11-2 and TRBJ1-3, with a possible D match to TRBD1 (5 bases). CDR3 length equals 15 residues. Germline CDR1 SGHAT, CDR2 FQNNGV. The CDR3 sequence is CASSLAPLVAGGCSF. CDR3 in DNA: TGTGCCAGCAGCTTAGCTCCCCTCGTAGCCGGGGGGTGTAGTTTT.